This T cell receptor beta chain stems from a study of neurological immune-mediated disorders. As for the study in general: Multiple sclerosis patients numbered some 34, with approximately 31 relapsing-remitting and 3 secondary progressive.

Study findings and constraints: In HTLV-1-associated myelopathy, TCR clonal expansion was greatest, whereas multiple sclerosis had the least, falling below healthy controls.

This clonotype was counted a few times. The antigen is unknown. Each CDR3 protein is one row after TCRdb ran MiXCR on the 5' RACE reads. Of 50,000 to 85,000 distinct CDR3 sequences listed, 4% to 6% were seen once; the top ten hold less than 3.5%. Germline CDR1 is MNHNY and CDR2 is SVGAGI (reference sequence). This CDR3 contains 15 residues. The V gene lost 5 bases and the J gene lost 3 bases, with 16 bases spanning the gap. The sequenced sample consisted of PBMCs. The chain recombines TRBV6-6 with TRBJ2-5; tentatively, D is TRBD2 (5 bases). This sequence was found in a woman aged 30 to 39 with multiple sclerosis. Here the CDR3 reads CASSPGPGKEETQYF. The CDR3, as DNA: TGTGCCAGCAGTCCAGGTCCGGGGAAGGAAGAGACCCAGTACTTC.